These 19 T cell receptor beta chains came from one sample sequenced in a study of blood T cell repertoires in COVID-19. Here immunoSEQ multiplex PCR was the method, and the copy in TCRdb shows in-frame clones only, minus some. In the table there are around 140,000 clones, 75% to 90% of which are singletons. Sequenced material: peripheral blood. The receptor source for this set is a man aged 55 to 70 with active or convalescent COVID-19.

The V and J genes are TRBV7-2 and TRBJ2-1, with TRBD1 matching over 9 bases. With V trimmed by 5 bases and J by 7 bases, 6 bases remained unmatched. Germline values: CDR1 SGHTA, CDR2 FQGNSA. CDR3 length: 14 amino acids. For the CDR3, the DNA is TGTGCCAGCAGCCCCGGGACAGGGAGGAATGAGCAGTTCTTC. This sequence encodes CASSPGTGRNEQFF.

A remark on this clone: The same CDR3 arises from other DNA sequences in this sample as well. This rearrangement joins TRBV11-2 to TRBJ2-3; D might be TRBD2 (6 bases). The CDR3 has 13 amino acids. From germline, CDR1 is SGHAT and CDR2 FQNNGV. Trimming pared 1 base from V and 4 bases from J, leaving 6 bases between. In DNA, the CDR3 is TGTGCCAGCAGCTTAGGGGGGGCAGATACGCAGTATTTT. Its translation is CASSLGGADTQYF.

V gene TRBV11-2 combines with J gene TRBJ2-2; D possibly corresponds to TRBD2 (5 bases). The CDR3 length is 14 residues. Germline CDR1 is SGHAT and CDR2 is FQNNGV. V gave up 1 base and J gave up 7 bases, with 10 bases separating them. CDR3 loop: CASSLGLAGGELFF. The CDR3 nucleotides are TGTGCCAGCAGCTTAGGTCTAGCAGGCGGGGAGCTGTTTTTT. The full variable domain, in which reference TRBV11-2 and TRBJ2-2 provide the parts outside the CDR3, is EAGVAQSPRYKIIEKRQSVAFWCNPISGHATLYWYQQILGQGPKLLIQFQNNGVVDDSQLPKDRFSAERLKGVDSTLKIQPAKLEDSAVYLCASSLGLAGGELFFGEGSRLTVL.

The chain couples TRBV5-1 to TRBJ2-7; 7 bases agree with TRBD2. V shed 0 bases and J 7 bases; nucleotides not matched to a gene: 16. CDR3 length equals 17 residues. Germline V gives CDR1 SGHRS, CDR2 YFSETQ. The CDR3 region is CASSLGALLGGPEEQYF. CDR3 bases: TGCGCCAGCAGCTTGGGGGCCCTACTGGGAGGGCCGGAGGAGCAGTACTTC.

This chain's CDR3 is CASSIDTRRATGELFF. In nucleotides, the CDR3 is TGTGCCAGTAGTATAGATACCCGGCGGGCCACCGGGGAGCTGTTTTTT. This rearrangement joins TRBV19 to TRBJ2-2, with a weak D call TRBD2 (5 bases). Germline V gene sequence: CDR1 LNHDA, CDR2 SQIVND (reference sequence). The ends were cut back, 0 bases at V and 4 bases at J, with 12 bases in the middle. The CDR3 runs 16 residues.

The J gene is TRBJ1-2, the V gene TRBV19; TRBD1 is a possible D gene (5 bases). V lost 11 bases, J lost 8 bases, and 24 bases lay in between. Germline lookup yields CDR1 LNHDA and CDR2 SQIVND (reference sequence). The CDR3 covers 14 residues. The CDR3 reads CACSTRAPVGGYTF. In DNA form, the CDR3 reads TGTGCCTGTTCTACCAGGGCTCCCGTCGGGGGCTACACCTTC.

This clone was seen more than once but under ten times. The gene calls are TRBV5-4 and TRBJ1-1; perhaps TRBD1 as D (5 bases). From germline, CDR1 is SGHNT and CDR2 YYREEE (reference sequence). CDR3 size: 14 residues. Trimming left V 1 base short and J 6 bases short, with 13 bases between. In DNA form, the CDR3 reads TGTGCCAGCAGCTTGCAGGGTGGTTACTCTGAAGCTTTCTTT. Translating it yields CASSLQGGYSEAFF. Together with reference TRBV5-4 and TRBJ1-1, the CDR3 gives the full variable domain: ETGVTQSPTHLIKTRGQQVTLRCSSQSGHNTVSWYQQALGQGPQFIFQYYREEENGRGNFPPRFSGLQFPNYSSELNVNALELDDSALYLCASSLQGGYSEAFFGQGTRLTVV.

V is TRBV6-5 and J is TRBJ1-3, with D perhaps TRBD1 (6 bases). This CDR3 spans 15 amino acids. Germline CDR1 is MNHEY and CDR2 is SVGAGI. V shed 6 bases and J shed 0 bases, with 12 bases lying between them. CDR3 DNA: TGTGCCAGCAGCGGGACACGTAACTCTGGAAACACCATATATTTT. Protein sequence: CASSGTRNSGNTIYF.

The V call is TRBV3-1 (or the pseudogene TRBV3-2), the J call TRBJ2-5; a possible D gene is TRBD1 (6 bases). The ends were cut back, 4 bases at V and 4 bases at J, with 13 bases in the middle. Germline V gives CDR1 LGHDT, CDR2 YNNKEL (reference sequence). This CDR3 comprises 14 residues. As DNA, the CDR3 is TGTGCCAGCAGCCTAAATCACAGGGCAGAGACCCAGTACTTC. Translated, it gives CASSLNHRAETQYF.

The chain uses TRBV28 and TRBJ1-6, with a weak D call TRBD1 (6 bases). The CDR3 has 11 residues. Germline V gene sequence: CDR1 MDHEN, CDR2 SYDVKM. Trimming shortened V by 10 bases and J by 8 bases, and 9 bases separated the two germline ends. The CDR3 DNA sequence: TGTGCCACCGAGGGGGATTCACCCCTCCACTTT. Protein product: CATEGDSPLHF. The full variable domain, rest sourced from reference TRBV28 and TRBJ1-6, is DVKVTQSSRYLVKRTGEKVFLECVQDMDHENMFWYRQDPGLGLRLIYFSYDVKMKEKGDIPEGYSVSREKKERFSLILESASTNQTSMYLCATEGDSPLHFGNGTRLTVT.

V and J are TRBV19 and TRBJ2-7; D may be TRBD1 (5 bases). The CDR3 has 16 residues. V was cut by 3 bases and J by 2 bases, with 17 bases left in between. Germline V gene data show CDR1 as LNHDA and CDR2 as SQIVND (reference sequence). Written as DNA, the CDR3 is TGTGCCAGTAGTATGACAGCAGGGCCCTTCACCTACGAGCAGTACTTC. Amino acid sequence: CASSMTAGPFTYEQYF.

The CDR3 here is CASSFGTSGRPRAADTQYF. In nucleotides, the CDR3 is TGTGCCAGCAGCTTCGGGACTAGCGGGAGGCCTCGGGCGGCAGATACGCAGTATTTT. The chain carries TRBV5-5 and TRBJ2-3, with 15 bases identical to TRBD2. This CDR3 has 19 amino acids. CDR1 is SGHKS, CDR2 YYEKEE, per germline (reference sequence). The V segment lost 2 bases and the J segment 4 bases; nucleotides outside the gene matches: 11.

V gene TRBV5-1 combines with J gene TRBJ2-7; 8 nucleotides match TRBD1. In germline, CDR1 is SGHRS, CDR2 YFSETQ. The CDR3 runs 16 residues. With V trimmed by 0 bases and J by 1 base, 6 bases remained unmatched. DNA for the CDR3: TGCGCCAGCAGCTTGGGGACAGGGCCGCTTTCCTACGAGCAGTACTTC. Translating it yields CASSLGTGPLSYEQYF.

The chain has TRBV7-3 and TRBJ2-5; the D gene is possibly TRBD1 (5 bases). Between the trimmed V and J ends, which lost 1 base and 5 bases, there was a span of 8 bases. Germline CDR1 SGHTA, CDR2 FQGTGA. The CDR3 consists of 13 residues. CDR3 nucleotide sequence: TGTGCCAGCAGCTTAAGCAGGGCCGAGACCCAGTACTTC. Residues: CASSLSRAETQYF.

This chain links TRBV7-3 with TRBJ1-2, with D perhaps matching TRBD1 (6 bases). This CDR3 has 14 residues. Germline-derived CDR1 and CDR2 are SGHTA and FQGTGA. Trimming stripped 6 bases from V and 1 base from J, with 12 bases between. The CDR3 DNA sequence: TGTGCCAGCAGTCAGGGGATGGGTAACTATGGCTACACCTTC. It translates to CASSQGMGNYGYTF.

Concerning this clone: The identical CDR3 is also encoded by other nucleotide sequences in the sample. This rearrangement joins TRBV5-1 to TRBJ1-2; TRBD1 aligns across 9 bases. The CDR3 has 15 amino acids. Germline CDR1 SGHRS, CDR2 YFSETQ. Trimming took 3 bases from V and 6 from J; bases not matched to a gene: 9. CDR3 protein: CASSSRQGEYDGYTF. The CDR3 DNA follows: TGCGCCAGCAGCTCGAGACAGGGGGAATATGATGGCTACACCTTC.

Remarks on this clone: The same CDR3 is also encoded by other DNA sequences in this sample. The J gene is TRBJ2-1, the V gene TRBV4-2; D gene uncertain. Germline CDR1 reads LGHNA; CDR2 reads YNFKEQ. Trimming pared 3 bases from V and 6 bases from J, leaving 18 bases between. This CDR3 spans 16 amino acids. CDR3 protein: CASSHVLSEAPNEQFF. DNA of the CDR3: TGTGCCAGCAGCCATGTTCTCTCCGAAGCCCCCAATGAGCAGTTCTTC.

The chain combines TRBV19 with TRBJ1-1; D may be TRBD1 (6 bases). This CDR3 comprises 13 residues. Trimming removed 4 bases from V and 5 bases from J, with 11 bases in between. CDR1 is LNHDA, CDR2 SQIVND, per germline (reference sequence). DNA for the CDR3: TGTGCCAGTAGTACGAACAGGGATACTGAAGCTTTCTTT. Translation gives CASSTNRDTEAFF. The entire variable domain, with the rest obtained from reference TRBV19 and TRBJ1-1, is as follows: DGGITQSPKYLFRKEGQNVTLSCEQNLNHDAMYWYRQDPGQGLRLIYYSQIVNDFQKGDIAEGYSVSREKKESFPLTVTSAQKNPTAFYLCASSTNRDTEAFFGQGTRLTVV.

The chain recombines TRBV28 with TRBJ1-2; D is unclear. V lost 6 bases, J lost 0 bases, and 8 bases lay in between. The CDR3 length is 13 residues. Germline CDR1 is MDHEN and CDR2 is SYDVKM. CDR3 sequence reads: CASSFPANYGYTF. The CDR3, as DNA: TGTGCCAGCAGCTTCCCGGCTAACTATGGCTACACCTTC.